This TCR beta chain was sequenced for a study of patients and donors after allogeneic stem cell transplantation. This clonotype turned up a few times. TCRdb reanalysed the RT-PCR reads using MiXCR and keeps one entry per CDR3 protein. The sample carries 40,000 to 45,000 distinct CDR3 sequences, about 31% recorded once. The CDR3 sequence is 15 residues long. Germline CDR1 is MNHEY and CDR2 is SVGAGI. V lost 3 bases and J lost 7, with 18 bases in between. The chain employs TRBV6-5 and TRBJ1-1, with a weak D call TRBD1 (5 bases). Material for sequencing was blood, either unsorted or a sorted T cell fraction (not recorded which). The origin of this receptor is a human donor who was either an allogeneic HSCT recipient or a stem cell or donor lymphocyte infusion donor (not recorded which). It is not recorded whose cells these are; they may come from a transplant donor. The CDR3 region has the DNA TGTGCCAGCAGTTATCGGCCGACCGGAACAGGTGAAGCTTTCTTT. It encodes CASSYRPTGTGEAFF.